Here is one T cell receptor (beta chain) with its context. This clonotype has ten or more counts. This clone's antigen is unknown. Within one base of it there is no much larger clone, and no base qualities were kept. The TCR beta CDR3 regions were amplified from RNA transcripts. A first-round RT-PCR of the TCR CDR3 used the HTBI primer set with the Qiagen OneStep RT-PCR kit. The libraries were constructed in a second round of multiplex PCR and then size-selected and purified. Sequencing of the libraries was done on an Illumina HiSeq2000 using paired-end 100 bp reads. Turning to the authors' computational methods: Raw data were processed with SOAPnuke, discarding reads with adapters, uncalled bases, mean Phred below 15, or no exact constant-primer or identifier match. High-quality paired reads were merged with COPE v1.2.5, and unique nucleotide sequences were defined as clonotypes. MiTCR v1.1 was used to align the clonotypes against IMGT TRBV, TRBD and TRBJ reference segments. Analysis was restricted to V-J combinations with a frequency above 0.0001, which covered 99.2% of repertoires. The TCS score was defined as the ratio of F50 (clonal expansion) to E x V (chaos), calculated using BLOSUM62-based TCRdist between CDR3 peptides within each V-J. Welch's t-statistics and random forest reduced fewer than 550 V-J features to 10 to 15, which were used in a naive Bayes classifier (R e1071). The public reads were quality trimmed at Q25 with fastp and then assembled into clones with MiXCR by TCRdb, keeping productive beta chains. Each CDR3 protein gets just one entry, which takes the most common genes and DNA from the rows behind it. TCRdb's processing, not the study's, gives the V and J calls here. In this sample the table shows some 400,000 distinct CDR3 sequences, about 20% of which occur a single time. The ten most abundant clones make up 3.5% to 4% of the sample.

Spanning cysteine to phenylalanine, the CDR3 consists of 17 amino acids. Only the CDR3 DNA stays, 51 bases, in frame from base 1. The junction carries 14 bases between V and J, which are trimmed by 1 base and 0 bases respectively. Per the germline V gene, SGHRS is the CDR1 and YFSETQ is the CDR2. Stable Graves' hyperthyroidism was defined as no progression to ophthalmopathy during 18 months of follow-up. Hyperthyroidism patients were aged 18 to 65 years and newly diagnosed, with disease duration of less than 2 months. Any patient with an uncontrolled infection, another autoimmune disease, pregnancy or lactation was excluded. Diagnoses relied on clinical symptoms, serum thyroxine and TRAb, thyroid ultrasound and orbital computed tomography. PBMCs were isolated from more than 9 ml of fresh peripheral blood by Ficoll-Paque density gradient centrifugation. Trizol reagent was used to extract total RNA, and RNA quality was then checked on an Agilent 2100 Bioanalyzer.

This record belongs to a study of T cells in Graves' hyperthyroidism and ophthalmopathy (dated by TCRdb to the late 2010s). Regarding the study in general: Peripheral blood was collected at initial diagnosis, before any treatment. A discovery cohort of about a hundred patients, about 40 with Graves' ophthalmopathy and approximately 60 with stable Graves' hyperthyroidism, was used to find distinguishing TCR V-J signatures. Whether ophthalmopathy could be predicted prospectively was tested in an independent validation cohort made up of fewer than 20 hyperthyroidism patients plus 17 patients who later progressed to ophthalmopathy. The roughly 100 discovery patients were randomly split 7:3 into training and test sets. In several Graves' hyperthyroidism patients, the study also compared T-cell repertoires from thyroid tissue with T-cell repertoires from blood. After sampling, hyperthyroidism patients received methimazole starting at 30 mg daily, and ophthalmopathy patients received high-dose intravenous methylprednisolone. The paper describes TCR Vbeta CDR3 sequencing of about 140 peripheral blood samples, made up of approximately 40 ophthalmopathy patients, 70 to 75 hyperthyroidism patients and some 17 progressor patients.

General study outcomes and caveats: Most expanded thyroid clonotypes (frequency above 0.001) were also detected in blood, suggesting blood repertoires may reflect thyroid immune responses. A 13 V-J signature model separated ophthalmopathy from stable hyperthyroidism, with roughly 88% sensitivity and about 81% specificity in cross-validation and 80%/75% in testing. In validation, the model predicted progression to ophthalmopathy with approximately 71% sensitivity and about 73% specificity, a median of about 6.7 months before onset. Sample size was not statistically predetermined, and investigators were not blinded to group allocation.

This chain is built from TRBV5-1 and TRBJ1-3; no D gene can be assigned with confidence. The sample taken for sequencing was blood. This clonotype was obtained from a woman between 18 and 30 years old with Graves' hyperthyroidism. The DNA reads TGCGCCAGCAGCTTGCTAGGGCAGCTGAGCTCTGGAAACACCATATATTTT. Protein translation: CASSLLGQLSSGNTIYF. The full variable domain, completed from the reference TRBV5-1 and TRBJ1-3 proteins outside the CDR3, reads KAGVTQTPRYLIKTRGQQVTLSCSPISGHRSVSWYQQTPGQGLQFLFEYFSETQRNKGNFPGRFSGRQFSNSRSEMNVSTLELGDSALYLCASSLLGQLSSGNTIYFGEGSWLTVV.